This T cell receptor beta chain was identified in a study of blood T cell repertoires in COVID-19 (dated by TCRdb to between 2020 and 2021). About the study as a whole: Samples from collaborators originated in the United States, Italy and Spain and spanned both the acute and convalescent phases of COVID-19. Deeply sampled blood TCRbeta repertoires from subjects exposed to, actively infected with, or recovered from COVID-19 were included in the dataset. Samples were obtained from the ongoing ImmuneRACE study (first 160 participants) and from 1,254 subjects provided by 6 global collaborators. The prospective study material was composed of cDNA or gDNA derived from T cells, B-cell-depleted T cells, or PBMCs. Nearly every sample came with metadata listing a de-identified subject ID, COVID-19 status, age in years and sex. The repertoires were released in a freely available public database intended as a resource for research on the immune response to SARS-CoV-2. HLA class I and class II types, where available, came from metadata supplied by the sample provider rather than from assay-based typing. Overall results and qualifications from the work: Clinical and demographic metadata were provided uncurated, with the amount varying by source and participant.

Ends trimmed: V by 5 bases, J by 3 bases; bases unmatched to a gene: 13. The CDR3 contains 17 residues, cysteine and phenylalanine counted. CDR3 DNA is the only sequence kept; it has 51 bases, read in frame from the first base. The CDR1 and CDR2 encoded by the germline V gene (reference sequence) are LNHNV and YYDKDF. One collaborating source in Seattle enrolled patients during active infection and followed them longitudinally through the course of disease. Collaborating institutions collected whole blood in K2EDTA tubes following their own protocols. For TCRbeta analysis, collaborators shipped samples as frozen whole blood, isolated PBMCs, or DNA extracted from either of those sample types. Notes on this clone: Its antigen is not yet known. No per-base quality is available; no much larger clone lies one base away.

The immunoSEQ Assay, a bias-controlled multiplex PCR, was used to amplify TCRbeta CDR3 regions from genomic DNA. From the authors' description of their analysis: Nucleated cell counts per sample were estimated from amplification of reference gene primers within the assay. To quantify the absolute abundance of each unique TCRbeta CDR3 rearrangement, sequence reads were collapsed and filtered. For each sample, productive Simpson clonality was calculated by taking the square root of Simpson's diversity index across productive rearrangements. TCRdb retrieved this table from immuneACCESS and kept in-frame rearrangements only. Not all clones are present; in checked studies, unresolved V genes account for under half, and no reason is known for the remainder. The DNA was the basis for D and trimming; V, J and clone size are from that table. This sample holds some 250,000 clones; less than 90% were observed only once. The top ten clones comprise approximately 12% of the sample.

The receptor was derived from a young woman with COVID-19, enrolled during active disease. The chain couples TRBV15 to TRBJ2-3, with 8 bases aligning to TRBD1. Sequencing used peripheral blood. Here is the DNA: TGTGCCACCAGCGGTAGGGGCCCCAGGGGGCTAACAGATACGCAGTATTTT. It translates to CATSGRGPRGLTDTQYF.